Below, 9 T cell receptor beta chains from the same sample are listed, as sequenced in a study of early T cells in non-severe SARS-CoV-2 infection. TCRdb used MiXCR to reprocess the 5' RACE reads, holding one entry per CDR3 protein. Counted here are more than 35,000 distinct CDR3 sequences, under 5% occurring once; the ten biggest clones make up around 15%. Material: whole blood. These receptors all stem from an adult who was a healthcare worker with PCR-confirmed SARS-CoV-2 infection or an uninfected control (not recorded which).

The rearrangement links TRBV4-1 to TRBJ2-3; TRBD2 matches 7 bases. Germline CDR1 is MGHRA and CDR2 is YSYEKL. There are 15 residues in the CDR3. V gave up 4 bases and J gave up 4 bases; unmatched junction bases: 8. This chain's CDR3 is CASSRVTSIPDTQYF. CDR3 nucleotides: TGCGCCAGCAGCCGAGTGACTAGCATCCCAGATACGCAGTATTTT.

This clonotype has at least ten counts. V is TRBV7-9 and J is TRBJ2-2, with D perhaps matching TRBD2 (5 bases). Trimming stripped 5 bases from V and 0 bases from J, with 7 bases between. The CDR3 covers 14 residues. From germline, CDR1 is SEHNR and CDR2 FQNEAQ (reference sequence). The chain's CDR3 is CASSMDSNTGELFF. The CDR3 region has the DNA TGTGCCAGCAGCATGGACTCGAACACCGGGGAGCTGTTTTTT.

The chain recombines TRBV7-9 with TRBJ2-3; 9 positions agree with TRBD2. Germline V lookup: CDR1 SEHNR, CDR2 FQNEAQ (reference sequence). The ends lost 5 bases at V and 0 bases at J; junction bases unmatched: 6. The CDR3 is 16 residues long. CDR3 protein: CASSLLSGGSTDTQYF. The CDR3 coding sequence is TGTGCCAGCAGCCTGCTTAGCGGGGGAAGCACAGATACGCAGTATTTT. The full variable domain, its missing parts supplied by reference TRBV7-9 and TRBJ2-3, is DTGVSQNPRHKITKRGQNVTFRCDPISEHNRLYWYRQTLGQGPEFLTYFQNEAQLEKSRLLSDRFSAERPKGSFSTLEIQRTEQGDSAMYLCASSLLSGGSTDTQYFGPGTRLTVL.

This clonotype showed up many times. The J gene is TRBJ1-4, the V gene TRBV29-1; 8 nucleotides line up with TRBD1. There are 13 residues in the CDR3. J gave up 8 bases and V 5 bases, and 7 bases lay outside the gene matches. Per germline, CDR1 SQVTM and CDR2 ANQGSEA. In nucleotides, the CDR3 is TGCAGCGTTCGGACAGGGTTCGGGGAAAAACTGTTTTTT. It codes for CSVRTGFGEKLFF. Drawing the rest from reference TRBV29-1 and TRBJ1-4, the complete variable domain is SAVISQKPSRDICQRGTSLTIQCQVDSQVTMMFWYRQQPGQSLTLIATANQGSEATYESGFVIDKFPISRPNLTFSTLTVSNMSPEDSSIYLCSVRTGFGEKLFFGSGTQLSVL.

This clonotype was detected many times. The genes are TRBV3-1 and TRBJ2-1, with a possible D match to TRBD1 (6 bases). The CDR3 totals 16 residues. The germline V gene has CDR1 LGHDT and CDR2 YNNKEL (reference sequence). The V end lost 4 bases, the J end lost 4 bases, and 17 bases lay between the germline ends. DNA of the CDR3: TGTGCCAGCAGCCGGGGGCGAGGGATACGGTACAATGAGCAGTTCTTC. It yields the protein CASSRGRGIRYNEQFF.

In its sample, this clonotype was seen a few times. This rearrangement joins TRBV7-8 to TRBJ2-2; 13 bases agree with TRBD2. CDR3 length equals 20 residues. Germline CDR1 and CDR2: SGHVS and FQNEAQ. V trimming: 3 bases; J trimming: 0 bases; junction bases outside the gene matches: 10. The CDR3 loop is CASSFTRLAGGHTNTGELFF. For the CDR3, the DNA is TGTGCCAGCAGCTTTACCCGACTAGCGGGGGGACATACGAACACCGGGGAGCTGTTTTTT. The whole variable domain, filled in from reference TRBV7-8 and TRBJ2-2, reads GAGVSQSPRYKVAKRGQDVALRCDPISGHVSLFWYQQALGQGPEFLTYFQNEAQLDKSGLPSDRFFAERPEGSVSTLKIQRTQQEDSAVYLCASSFTRLAGGHTNTGELFFGEGSRLTVL.

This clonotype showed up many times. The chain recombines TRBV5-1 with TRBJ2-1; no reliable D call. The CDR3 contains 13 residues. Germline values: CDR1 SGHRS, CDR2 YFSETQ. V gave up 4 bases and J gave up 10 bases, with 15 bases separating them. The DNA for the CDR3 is TGCGCCAGCAGCCCGGGCATAGTAGAGGAGCAGTTCTTC. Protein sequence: CASSPGIVEEQFF.

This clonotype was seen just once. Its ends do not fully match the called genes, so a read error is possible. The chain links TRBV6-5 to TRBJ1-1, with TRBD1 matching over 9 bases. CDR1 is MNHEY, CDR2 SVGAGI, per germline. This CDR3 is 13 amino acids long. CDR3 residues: CASRGTGITEVFF. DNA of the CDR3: TGTGCCAGCAGGGGGACAGGGATCACTGAAGTTTTCTTT.

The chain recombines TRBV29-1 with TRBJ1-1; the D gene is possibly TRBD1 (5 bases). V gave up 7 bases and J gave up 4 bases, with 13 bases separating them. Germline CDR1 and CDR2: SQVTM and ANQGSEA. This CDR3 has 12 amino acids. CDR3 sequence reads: CSGTKRSTEAFF. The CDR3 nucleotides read TGCAGCGGGACAAAGAGGTCCACTGAAGCTTTCTTT.